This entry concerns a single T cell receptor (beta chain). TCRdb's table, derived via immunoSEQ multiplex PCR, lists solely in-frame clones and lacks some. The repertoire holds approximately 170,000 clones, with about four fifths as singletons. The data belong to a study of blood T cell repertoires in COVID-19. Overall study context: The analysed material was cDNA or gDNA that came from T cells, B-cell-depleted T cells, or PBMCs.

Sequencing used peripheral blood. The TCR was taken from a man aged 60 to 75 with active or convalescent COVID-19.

The CDR3 protein is CASSVKAPGYEQYF. Written as DNA, the CDR3 is TGTGCCAGCAGTGTCAAGGCGCCGGGATACGAGCAGTACTTC. V usage is TRBV2 and J usage is TRBJ2-7; D is possibly TRBD2 (5 bases). CDR3 length equals 14 residues. V lost 4 bases and J lost 4, with 14 bases in between. CDR1 and CDR2 (germline): SNHLY, FYNNEI.